The 10 T cell receptor beta chains in this list originate from one sample, sequenced in a study of control samples from healthy donors and cancer patients. Only in-frame clones appear in the TCRdb table, and some are missing; sequencing was by immunoSEQ multiplex PCR. The sample lists 250,000 to 300,000 clones, roughly 82% occurring once. Sequenced input: PBMCs. Receptors originate from a woman in her sixties or seventies with lung cancer.

The rearrangement joins TRBV7-9 to TRBJ1-6, with D unresolved. This CDR3 is built from 14 residues. The germline V gene encodes CDR1 SEHNR and CDR2 FQNEAQ (reference sequence). Trimming pared 1 base from V and 7 bases from J, leaving 8 bases between. CDR3 loop: CASSLGQINSPLHF. For the CDR3, the DNA is TGTGCCAGCAGCTTAGGGCAGATAAATTCACCCCTCCACTTT.

This rearrangement joins TRBV2 to TRBJ2-1, with 10 bases matching TRBD2. The germline gives CDR1 SNHLY, CDR2 FYNNEI. V was pared by 6 bases and J by 1 base, with 6 bases of the junction left unmatched. This CDR3 has 16 residues. CDR3 coding DNA: TGTGCCAGCAGCTCCCTTAGCGGGAGGTCCTACAATGAGCAGTTCTTC. Residues: CASSSLSGRSYNEQFF.

This chain connects TRBV9 to TRBJ2-1; a possible D gene is TRBD1 (6 bases). Germline CDR1 SGDLS, CDR2 YYNGEE. The CDR3 sequence is 15 residues long. Trimming took off 0 bases at V and 6 bases at J, with 13 bases between the two ends. CDR3 in DNA: TGTGCCAGCAGCGTAGAGGGGACATACGGCAATGAGCAGTTCTTC. Its translation is CASSVEGTYGNEQFF. Together with reference TRBV9 and TRBJ2-1, the CDR3 gives the full variable domain: DSGVTQTPKHLITATGQRVTLRCSPRSGDLSVYWYQQSLDQGLQFLIQYYNGEERAKGNILERFSAQQFPDLHSELNLSSLELGDSALYFCASSVEGTYGNEQFFGPGTRLTVL.

The V and J genes are TRBV6-1 and TRBJ1-1; no clear D. From germline, CDR1 is MNHNS and CDR2 SASEGT. The CDR3 has 12 amino acids. Trimming stripped 1 base from V and 6 bases from J, with 6 bases between. CDR3 coding DNA: TGTGCCAGCAGTGAAGTGGGAGCTGAAGCTTTCTTT. It specifies CASSEVGAEAFF.

J is TRBJ1-4 and V is TRBV20-1; TRBD1 matches 7 bases. V lost 4 bases and J lost 12; bases outside the gene matches: 5. This CDR3 is built from 11 residues. In germline, CDR1 is DFQATT, CDR2 SNEGSKA (reference sequence). Here the CDR3 DNA reads TGCAGTGCTACAACAGACAGGGAACTGTTTTTT. Translating gives CSATTDRELFF.

This clone was counted only a few times. Other nucleotide sequences from this sample produce the same CDR3. This chain connects TRBV29-1 to TRBJ1-1; D not certain. V was pared by 4 bases and J by 0 bases, with 15 bases between. This CDR3 spans 15 amino acids. Germline V gene sequence: CDR1 SQVTM, CDR2 ANQGSEA. The CDR3 DNA follows: TGCAGCGTTGCTCCTGGGTGGGCAATGAACACTGAAGCTTTCTTT. It codes for CSVAPGWAMNTEAFF.

The V gene is TRBV7-9, the J gene TRBJ2-7; no clear D gene. V lost 6 bases and J 0 bases, leaving 15 bases between the germline ends. CDR1 is SEHNR, CDR2 FQNEAQ, per germline (reference sequence). The CDR3 loop spans 15 amino acids. In nucleotides, the CDR3 is TGTGCCAGCAGTGCCACCGACGGAAGCTCCTACGAGCAGTACTTC. Translation gives CASSATDGSSYEQYF.

This chain connects TRBV2 to TRBJ2-7, with unresolved D. The V gene lost 8 bases and the J gene lost 3 bases, with 11 bases spanning the gap. Germline assignment: CDR1 SNHLY and CDR2 FYNNEI. CDR3 length: 12 residues. In DNA, the CDR3 is TGTGCCAGCTTGCGCAGGTTCTACGAGCAGTACTTC. Protein sequence: CASLRRFYEQYF. Filled out from reference TRBV2 and TRBJ2-7, the complete variable domain reads EPEVTQTPSHQVTQMGQEVILRCVPISNHLYFYWYRQILGQKVEFLVSFYNNEISEKSEIFDDQFSVERPDGSNFTLKIRSTKLEDSAMYFCASLRRFYEQYFGPGTRLTVT.

The gene calls are TRBV19 and TRBJ2-1; no firm D call. Per the germline V gene, CDR1 is LNHDA and CDR2 is SQIVND (reference sequence). This CDR3 region has 15 residues. V was clipped by 1 base and J by 2 bases, with 9 bases between them. This CDR3 reads CASSIGSAAYNEQFF. Here the CDR3 DNA reads TGTGCCAGTAGTATAGGAAGCGCGGCCTACAATGAGCAGTTCTTC.

This chain uses TRBV10-2 with TRBJ2-2; D not resolved. V shed 8 bases and J shed 1 base, with 17 bases lying between them. The CDR3 sequence is 16 residues long. Germline CDR1 is WSHSY and CDR2 is SAAADI. The CDR3 sequence: CASSATWLLNTGELFF. For the CDR3, the DNA is TGCGCCAGCTCCGCTACCTGGCTCCTGAACACCGGGGAGCTGTTTTTT.